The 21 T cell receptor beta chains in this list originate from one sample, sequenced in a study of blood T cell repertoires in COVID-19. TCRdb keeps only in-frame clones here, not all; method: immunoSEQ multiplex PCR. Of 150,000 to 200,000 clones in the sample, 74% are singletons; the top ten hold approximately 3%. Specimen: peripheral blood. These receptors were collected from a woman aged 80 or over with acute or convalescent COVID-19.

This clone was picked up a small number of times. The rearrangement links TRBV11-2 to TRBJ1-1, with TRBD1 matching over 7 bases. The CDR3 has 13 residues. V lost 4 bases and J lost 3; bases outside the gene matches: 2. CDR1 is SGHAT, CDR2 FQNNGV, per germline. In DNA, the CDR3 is TGTGCCAGCAGCTATACAGGGGACACTGAAGCTTTCTTT. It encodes CASSYTGDTEAFF.

CDR3 nucleotide sequence: TGTGCCAGCAGCTCGGGACTAGCTATTAATGAGCAGTTCTTC. This encodes CASSSGLAINEQFF. V usage is TRBV7-2 and J usage is TRBJ2-1; 9 nucleotides line up with TRBD2. Germline V lookup: CDR1 SGHTA, CDR2 FQGNSA. After removal of 4 bases from V and 7 bases from J, the junction contained 5 bases not matched to a gene. The CDR3 is 14 amino acids.

The chain's CDR3 is CATSDLGSTGELFF. The CDR3 bases are TGTGCCACCAGTGATTTGGGGAGCACCGGGGAGCTGTTTTTT. J is TRBJ2-2 and V is TRBV24-1; perhaps TRBD2 as D (5 bases). There are 14 residues in the CDR3. Germline assignment: CDR1 KGHDR and CDR2 SFDVKD. V shed 0 bases and J shed 4 bases, with 5 bases lying between them.

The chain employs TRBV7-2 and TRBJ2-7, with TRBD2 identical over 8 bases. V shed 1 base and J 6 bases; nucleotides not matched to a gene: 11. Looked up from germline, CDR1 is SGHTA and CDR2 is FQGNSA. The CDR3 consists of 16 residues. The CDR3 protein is CASSLDLISGNIEQYF. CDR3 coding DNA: TGTGCCAGCAGCTTAGATTTAATTAGCGGGAATATCGAGCAGTACTTC.

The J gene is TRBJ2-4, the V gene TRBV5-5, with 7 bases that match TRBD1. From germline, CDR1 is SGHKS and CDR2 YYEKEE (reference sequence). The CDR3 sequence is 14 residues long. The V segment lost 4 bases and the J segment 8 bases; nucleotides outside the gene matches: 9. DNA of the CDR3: TGTGCCAGCAGCGCCCAGACAGGGTGGGACATTCAGTACTTC. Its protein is CASSAQTGWDIQYF.

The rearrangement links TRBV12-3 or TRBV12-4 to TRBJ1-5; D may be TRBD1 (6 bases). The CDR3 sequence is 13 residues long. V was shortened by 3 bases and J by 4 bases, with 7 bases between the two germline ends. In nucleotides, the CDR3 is TGTGCCAGCAGTTTTGACAGGAATCAGCCCCAGCATTTT. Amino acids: CASSFDRNQPQHF.

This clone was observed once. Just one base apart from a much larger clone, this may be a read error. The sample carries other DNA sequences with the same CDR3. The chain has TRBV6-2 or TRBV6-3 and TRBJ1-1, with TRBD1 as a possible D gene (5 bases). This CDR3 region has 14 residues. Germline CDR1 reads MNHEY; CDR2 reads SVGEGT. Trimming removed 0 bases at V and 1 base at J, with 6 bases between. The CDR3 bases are TGTGCCAGCAGTTACTCGACAGCGAACACTGAAGCTTTCTTT. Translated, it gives CASSYSTANTEAFF.

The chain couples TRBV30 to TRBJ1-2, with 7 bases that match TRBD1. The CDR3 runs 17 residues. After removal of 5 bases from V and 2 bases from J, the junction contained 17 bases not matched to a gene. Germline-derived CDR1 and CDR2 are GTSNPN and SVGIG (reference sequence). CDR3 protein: CAWDKRDSPRPNYGYTF. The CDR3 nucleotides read TGTGCCTGGGATAAAAGGGACAGCCCAAGGCCAAACTATGGCTACACCTTC.

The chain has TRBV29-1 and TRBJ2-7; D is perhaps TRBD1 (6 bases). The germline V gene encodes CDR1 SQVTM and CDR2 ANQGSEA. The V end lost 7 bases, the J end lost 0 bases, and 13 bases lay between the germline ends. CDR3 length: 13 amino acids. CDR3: CSARDTYSYEQYF. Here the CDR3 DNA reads TGCAGCGCCCGGGACACTTACTCCTACGAGCAGTACTTC.

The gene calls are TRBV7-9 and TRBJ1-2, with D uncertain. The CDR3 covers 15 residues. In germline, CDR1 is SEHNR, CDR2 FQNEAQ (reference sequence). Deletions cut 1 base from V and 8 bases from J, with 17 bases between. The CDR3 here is CASSLDGEGRFGYTF. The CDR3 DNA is TGTGCCAGCAGCTTAGACGGGGAGGGTCGATTCGGCTACACCTTC.

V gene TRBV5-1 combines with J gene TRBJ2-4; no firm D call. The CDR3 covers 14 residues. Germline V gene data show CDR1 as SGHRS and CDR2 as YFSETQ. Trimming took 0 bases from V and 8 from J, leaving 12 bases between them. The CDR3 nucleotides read TGCGCCAGCAGCTTGGCTTCGGCGGCGGACATTCAGTACTTC. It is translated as CASSLASAADIQYF.

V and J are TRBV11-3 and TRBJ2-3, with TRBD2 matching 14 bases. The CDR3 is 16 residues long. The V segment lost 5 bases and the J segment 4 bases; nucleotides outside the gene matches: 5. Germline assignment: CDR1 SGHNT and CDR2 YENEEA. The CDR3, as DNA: TGTGCCAGCAGCCTGGGACTAGCGGGAGACCCAGATACGCAGTATTTT. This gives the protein CASSLGLAGDPDTQYF.

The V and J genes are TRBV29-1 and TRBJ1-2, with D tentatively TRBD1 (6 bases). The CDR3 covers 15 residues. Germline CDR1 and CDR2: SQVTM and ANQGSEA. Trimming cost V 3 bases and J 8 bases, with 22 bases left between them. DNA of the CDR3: TGCAGCGTTGATCCTGGCAGGGGTTTAAGTACGGGCTACACCTTC. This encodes CSVDPGRGLSTGYTF.

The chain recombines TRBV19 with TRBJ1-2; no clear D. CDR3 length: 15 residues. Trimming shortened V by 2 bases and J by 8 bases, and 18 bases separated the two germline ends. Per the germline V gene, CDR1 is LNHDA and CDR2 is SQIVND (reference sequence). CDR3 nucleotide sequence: TGTGCCAGTAGTATACTCTTCGGAACAGTCAGCGGCTACACCTTC. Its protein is CASSILFGTVSGYTF.

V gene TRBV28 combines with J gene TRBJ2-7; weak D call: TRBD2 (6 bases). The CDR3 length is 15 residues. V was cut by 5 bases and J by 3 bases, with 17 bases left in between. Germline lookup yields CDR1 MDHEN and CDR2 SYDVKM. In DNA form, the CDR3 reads TGTGCCAGCAGTCCCCGGGGGACTGCGCTCTACGAGCAGTACTTC. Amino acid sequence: CASSPRGTALYEQYF. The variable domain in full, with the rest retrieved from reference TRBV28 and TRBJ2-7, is DVKVTQSSRYLVKRTGEKVFLECVQDMDHENMFWYRQDPGLGLRLIYFSYDVKMKEKGDIPEGYSVSREKKERFSLILESASTNQTSMYLCASSPRGTALYEQYFGPGTRLTVT.

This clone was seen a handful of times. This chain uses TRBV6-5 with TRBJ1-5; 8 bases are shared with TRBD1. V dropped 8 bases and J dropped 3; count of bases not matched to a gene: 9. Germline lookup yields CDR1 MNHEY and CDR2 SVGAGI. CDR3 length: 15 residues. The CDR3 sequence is CASLRQGLINQPQHF. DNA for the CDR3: TGTGCCAGCCTAAGACAGGGGCTGATCAATCAGCCCCAGCATTTT.

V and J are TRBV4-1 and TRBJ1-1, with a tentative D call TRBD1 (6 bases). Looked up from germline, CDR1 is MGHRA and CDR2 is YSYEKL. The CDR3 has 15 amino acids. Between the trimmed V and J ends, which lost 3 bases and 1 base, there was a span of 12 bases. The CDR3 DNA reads TGCGCCAGCAGCCAGGATCAGGGGACGAACACTGAAGCTTTCTTT. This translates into CASSQDQGTNTEAFF.

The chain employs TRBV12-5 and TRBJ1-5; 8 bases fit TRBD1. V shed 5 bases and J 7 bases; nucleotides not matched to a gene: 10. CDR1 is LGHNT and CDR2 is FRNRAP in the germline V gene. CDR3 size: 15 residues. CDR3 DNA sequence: TGTGCTAGTGGTCCTCCCAGGGGGCTCGGGCAGCCCCAGCATTTT. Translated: CASGPPRGLGQPQHF.

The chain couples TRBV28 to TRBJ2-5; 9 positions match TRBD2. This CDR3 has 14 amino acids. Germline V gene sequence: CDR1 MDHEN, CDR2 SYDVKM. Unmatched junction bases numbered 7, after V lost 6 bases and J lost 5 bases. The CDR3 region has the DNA TGTGCCAGCAGCCAACTAGCGGGTGGGGAGACCCAGTACTTC. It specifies CASSQLAGGETQYF.

CDR3 protein: CASSLSQGADEQYF. The CDR3 DNA reads TGTGCCAGCAGTTTGAGCCAGGGGGCAGACGAGCAGTACTTC. V is TRBV28 and J is TRBJ2-7, with 8 nucleotides matching TRBD1. CDR1 is MDHEN, CDR2 SYDVKM, per germline. The trim removed 3 bases at V and 5 bases at J, leaving 6 bases unmatched. The CDR3 spans 14 residues.

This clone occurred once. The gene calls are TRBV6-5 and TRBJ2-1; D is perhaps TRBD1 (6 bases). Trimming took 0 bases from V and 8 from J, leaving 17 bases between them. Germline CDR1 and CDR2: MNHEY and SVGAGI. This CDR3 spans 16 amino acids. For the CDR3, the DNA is TGTGCCAGCAGTTACTCGGAATCCCCTCAGGGGCATGAGCAGTTCTTC. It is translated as CASSYSESPQGHEQFF.